Listed below are T cell receptor beta chains from one sample, sequenced in a study of T-cell reconstitution after alpha-beta-depleted transplantation in children. A single record per CDR3 protein comes from TCRdb applying MiXCR to the PCR reads. The data hold about a million distinct CDR3 sequences, with less than 30% observed a single time. The sample was PBMCs, mostly from graft donor cells, taken 360 days after TCRalphabeta/CD19-depleted stem cell transplant. The receptor set was obtained from a boy younger than two who had a stem cell transplant for SCID, so the T cells may come from the graft donor. Each CDR3 is given with its conserved first and last residue. The D gene is left open where the match is weak. Clone size is not always given. Where it is, it says once, few, many or a class for expanded clones.

j_call | d_call | clone_size | v_call | cdr3_length | cdr3_nt | cdr3_aa
TRBJ2-3 | TRBD2 | few | TRBV20-1 | 16 | TGCAGTGCTAGAGGGGGCGTTAGCGGGAGCACAGATACGCAGTATTTT | CSARGGVSGSTDTQYF
TRBJ1-1 | . | . | TRBV6-6 | 13 | TGTGCCAGCAGGGTTGGCGGGAACACTGAAGCTTTCTTT | CASRVGGNTEAFF
TRBJ1-4 | . | few | TRBV12-3/TRBV12-4 | 13 | TGTGCCAGCACCCGGACAGATAATGAAAAACTGTTTTTT | CASTRTDNEKLFF
TRBJ1-3 | TRBD1 | few | TRBV28 | 16 | TGTGCCAGCAGTTTATGGGGGACAGGGTCCGGAAACACCATATATTTT | CASSLWGTGSGNTIYF
TRBJ1-2 | . | . | TRBV20-1 | 14 | TGCAGTGCTAGCGGGACCGAGTTTAACTATGGCTACACCTTC | CSASGTEFNYGYTF
TRBJ2-7 | . | . | TRBV5-1 | 18 | TGCGCCAGCAGCTTGGATACTCAGGCCAATCGAGGGGCCTACGAGCAGTACTTC | CASSLDTQANRGAYEQYF
TRBJ2-5 | TRBD2 | . | TRBV4-2 | 21 | TGTGCCAGCAGCCAAGATTCTAAGGTTTTTGAGCGGGGGGTTCATCCTAAGACCCAGTACTTC | CASSQDSKVFERGVHPKTQYF
TRBJ2-1 | TRBD1 | . | TRBV5-1 | 15 | TGCGCCAGCAGCCGGGGACAGCCGACCTACAATGAGCAGTTCTTC | CASSRGQPTYNEQFF
TRBJ1-5 | . | few | TRBV5-5 | 13 | TGTGCCAGCAGCTTGGGGGTAGAACAGCCCCAGCATTTT | CASSLGVEQPQHF
TRBJ2-3 | TRBD2 | few | TRBV19 | 18 | TGTGCCAGTAGTGCAAATAATTTAGCGGGGGGCCGCACAGATACGCAGTATTTT | CASSANNLAGGRTDTQYF
TRBJ2-1 | TRBD2 | . | TRBV5-1 | 15 | TGCGCCAGCAGCTGGAGAGGACTAGCGGGGAATGAGCAGTTCTTC | CASSWRGLAGNEQFF
TRBJ2-3 | TRBD2 | . | TRBV20-1 | 18 | TGCAGTGCTCGCGACCGACTAGCGGGGGGGCCCGGCACAGATACGCAGTATTTT | CSARDRLAGGPGTDTQYF
TRBJ2-5 | TRBD2 | . | TRBV7-7 | 15 | TGTGCCAGCAGCTTATTGGCGGGGGTCCAAGAGACCCAGTACTTC | CASSLLAGVQETQYF
TRBJ1-2 | TRBD1 | few | TRBV20-1 | 14 | TGCAGTGCGTTAGGGACAGGGGCTTCCTATGGCTACACCTTC | CSALGTGASYGYTF
TRBJ1-5 | TRBD1 | . | TRBV4-3 | 16 | TGCGCCAGCAGCCTGGGCCAAGACAGGGACAATCAGCCCCAGCATTTT | CASSLGQDRDNQPQHF
TRBJ2-1 | TRBD2 | . | TRBV6-2/TRBV6-3 | 16 | TGTGCCAGCAGTTCCGTTAGACTAGCGGCGAACAATGAGCAGTTCTTC | CASSSVRLAANNEQFF
TRBJ2-7 | TRBD2 | few | TRBV27 | 16 | TGTGCCAGCAGTTTATTGTACGGGGGGGCAAAGTACGAGCAGTACTTC | CASSLLYGGAKYEQYF
TRBJ2-1 | . | few | TRBV24-1 | 15 | TGTGCCACCAGAGGCTCGGGGGCGGGTTACAATGAGCAGTTCTTC | CATRGSGAGYNEQFF
TRBJ2-1 | . | . | TRBV5-1 | 12 | TGCGCCAGCAGATTTAGCGAGAATGAGCAGTTCTTC | CASRFSENEQFF
TRBJ2-5 | . | . | TRBV15 | 17 | TGTGCCACCAGCAGCCCCCTTCCCCACCCTGCACAGGAGACCCAGTACTTC | CATSSPLPHPAQETQYF
TRBJ1-5 | . | . | TRBV20-1 | 15 | TGCAGTGCTAGAGATCGGGGGACTGGGGGGCAGCCCCAGCATTTT | CSARDRGTGGQPQHF
TRBJ1-5 | . | . | TRBV20-1 | 15 | TGCAGTGCCCGGGAGGGGAAAGGAAGAGATCAGCCCCAGCATTTT | CSAREGKGRDQPQHF
TRBJ2-1 | . | . | TRBV9 | 14 | TGTGCCAGCAGCGTAACCCGCCTGGACAATGAGCAGTTCTTC | CASSVTRLDNEQFF
TRBJ1-4 | TRBD1 | few | TRBV19 | 14 | TGTGCCAGTACCGTGGACAGGGGTGATGAAAAACTGTTTTTT | CASTVDRGDEKLFF
TRBJ2-1 | . | . | TRBV5-4 | 16 | TGTGCCAGCAGCTTTCGAGCAGGGGGGGCCTACAATGAGCAGTTCTTC | CASSFRAGGAYNEQFF
TRBJ2-1 | TRBD2 | few | TRBV5-1 | 16 | TGCGCCAGCAGCTCTCTAGCGGGGGCCTACTACAATGAGCAGTTCTTC | CASSSLAGAYYNEQFF
TRBJ2-4 | . | . | TRBV6-5 | 14 | TGTGCCAGCCATGACAGTGAGACCAAAAACATTCAGTACTTC | CASHDSETKNIQYF
TRBJ1-1 | . | . | TRBV27 | 15 | TGTGCCAGCAGTTTAGACGCCGGGGGGGGCACTGAAGCTTTCTTT | CASSLDAGGGTEAFF
TRBJ2-3 | TRBD2 | . | TRBV20-1 | 16 | TGCAGTGCTAGAGATGCGACTAGCGGGCGCACAGATACGCAGTATTTT | CSARDATSGRTDTQYF
TRBJ2-2 | . | . | TRBV20-1 | 15 | TGCAGTGCTTACCCCGGGGGCCGGGGGTCCGGGGAGCTGTTTTTT | CSAYPGGRGSGELFF
TRBJ1-4 | TRBD1 | few | TRBV6-2/TRBV6-3 | 15 | TGTGCCAGCAATTCCCCGGGACAGGGAGGCGAAAAACTGTTTTTT | CASNSPGQGGEKLFF
TRBJ1-4 | . | . | TRBV4-1 | 17 | TGCGCCAGCAGCCCGAGTCCATCGGGACTGATTAATGAAAAACTGTTTTTT | CASSPSPSGLINEKLFF
TRBJ2-5 | . | . | TRBV5-1 | 15 | TGCGCCAGCAGCCCCCCGAATGGGGTCCAAGAGACCCAGTACTTC | CASSPPNGVQETQYF
TRBJ2-3 | TRBD2 | few | TRBV5-1 | 17 | TGCGCCAGCAGCTTGGACCCTAGCGGGGGGTTCACAGATACGCAGTATTTT | CASSLDPSGGFTDTQYF
TRBJ2-5 | . | few | TRBV7-9 | 14 | TGTGCCAGCAGCCCGTGGGTGATACAAGAGACCCAGTACTTC | CASSPWVIQETQYF
TRBJ2-5 | . | . | TRBV12-3/TRBV12-4 | 16 | TGTGCCAGCAGTTCCAATCTCGGGGGCGGGGAAGAGACCCAGTACTTC | CASSSNLGGGEETQYF
TRBJ1-2 | TRBD1 | . | TRBV5-5 | 15 | TGTGCCAGCAGGTCGGGACAGGGGCCACCCTATGGCTACACCTTC | CASRSGQGPPYGYTF
TRBJ2-7 | TRBD1 | . | TRBV5-1 | 15 | TGCGCCAGCAGCACGGGACAGGGGGCGACCTACGAGCAGTACTTC | CASSTGQGATYEQYF
TRBJ2-5 | TRBD1 | . | TRBV15 | 18 | TGTGCCACCAGCAGAAGAGGCGGGACAGGGGGCGCGCAGGAGACCCAGTACTTC | CATSRRGGTGGAQETQYF
TRBJ2-3 | . | few | TRBV20-1 | 14 | TGCAGTGCTAGTTTTGGGACGCTGGGAGATACGCAGTATTTT | CSASFGTLGDTQYF
TRBJ2-1 | . | . | TRBV12-3/TRBV12-4 | 13 | TGTGCCAGCAGTCAAATCGGGGGACATGAGCAGTTCTTC | CASSQIGGHEQFF
TRBJ2-7 | TRBD1 | . | TRBV28 | 14 | TGTGCCAGCAGTCGGGACAGGCGACAACGGGGGCAGTACTTC | CASSRDRRQRGQYF
TRBJ2-5 | . | few | TRBV29-1 | 12 | TGCAGCGGGAGGGGTCCCCAAGAGACCCAGTACTTC | CSGRGPQETQYF
TRBJ2-3 | TRBD2 | . | TRBV7-2 | 13 | TGTGCCAGCAGCTCAGGACTAGCGGGGGCGCAGTATTTT | CASSSGLAGAQYF
TRBJ2-3 | TRBD1 | few | TRBV5-1 | 19 | TGCGCCAGCAGCGGCGGACAGGGGGCACCCGGAATTAGCACAGATACGCAGTATTTT | CASSGGQGAPGISTDTQYF